These T cell receptor beta chains were read from a single sample in a study of beta chain features in type 1 diabetes. Clones were read by immunoSEQ multiplex PCR, and TCRdb kept only the in-frame ones, dropping some. Among hundreds of thousands of clones listed, 8% were seen once. The sequenced sample was central memory CD4+ T cells from blood. The receptors originated from a woman under 30 in good health. Both conserved end residues are part of each CDR3. A D gene is named only where the DNA matches it firmly. Where a row states a size, it is once, few, many or the class of an expanded clone; other rows omit it.

size	J	D	V	DNA	CDR3
many	TRBJ2-3	TRBD2	TRBV4-2	TGTGCCAGCAGCCAAGATCCCGGCAGGGCGGGAGTCGGGACAGATACGCAGTATTTT	CASSQDPGRAGVGTDTQYF
many	TRBJ2-6	-	TRBV7-2	TGTGCCAGCAGCTTACTGCCACGACACAGTGGGGCCAACGTCCTGACTTTC	CASSLLPRHSGANVLTF
many	TRBJ2-6	-	TRBV18	TGTGCCAGCTCACCATATGCGGCAGTCTCTGGGGCCAACGTCCTGACTTTC	CASSPYAAVSGANVLTF
few	TRBJ2-1	TRBD2	TRBV19	TGTGCCAGTAGCCTCCTAGCGGGAGTTAGTGAGCAGTTCTTC	CASSLLAGVSEQFF
many	TRBJ2-5	TRBD2	TRBV14	TGTGCCAGCAGCCTGGGACTAGCGGTACAAGAGACCCAGTACTTC	CASSLGLAVQETQYF
few	TRBJ1-3	TRBD1	TRBV19	TGTGCCAGTAGTTCAGGACAGGCCTCTGGAAACACCATATATTTT	CASSSGQASGNTIYF
-	TRBJ2-5	-	TRBV5-4	TGTGCCAGCAGCTTGCGCCTGGAGCGAGGAGGGACCCAGTACTTC	CASSLRLERGGTQYF
-	TRBJ2-5	TRBD1	TRBV9	TGTGCCAGCAGCGTAGTAGGGACAGGTCCCGTAGAGACCCAGTACTTC	CASSVVGTGPVETQYF
-	TRBJ1-5	-	TRBV7-2	TGTGCCAGCAGCTTATCGGGGGTAGTTAGCAATCAGCCCCAGCATTTT	CASSLSGVVSNQPQHF
few	TRBJ2-7	-	TRBV9	TGTGCCAGCAGCGCAAGTTTACAGGGCGGGGAGCAGTACTTC	CASSASLQGGEQYF
-	TRBJ1-2	TRBD1	TRBV6-1	TGTGCCAGCAGTGAAAGGGACAGGGGCGAAAAGATCTATGGCTACACCTTC	CASSERDRGEKIYGYTF
-	TRBJ1-2	TRBD1	TRBV25-1	TGTGCCAGCAGTGAAGACAGGGGAGGCTACACCTTC	CASSEDRGGYTF
-	TRBJ2-2	TRBD2	TRBV18	TGTGCCAGCTCACCACCGGGACTAGGACAGATCGGGGAGCTGTTTTTT	CASSPPGLGQIGELFF
few	TRBJ2-2	TRBD2	TRBV7-2	TGTGCCAGCAGCCTTAGCGGGAGGGCCTCTGGGGAGCTGTTTTTT	CASSLSGRASGELFF
few	TRBJ1-2	TRBD1	TRBV28	TGTGCCAGCAGTTCTTTCGGGACAGGGGACTATGGCTACACCTTC	CASSSFGTGDYGYTF
-	TRBJ2-3	TRBD2	TRBV11-2	TGTGCCAGCAGCCCTTACCGCCTAGCGGGAGCATCAGATACGCAGTATTTT	CASSPYRLAGASDTQYF
few	TRBJ2-6	-	TRBV13	TGTGCCAGCAGCTTAAGGGGATTCTCTGGGGCCAACGTCCTGACTTTC	CASSLRGFSGANVLTF
-	TRBJ2-5	TRBD1	TRBV4-3	TGCGCCAGCAGCCCCGCTTTCGGACAGGGAGAGACCCAGTACTTC	CASSPAFGQGETQYF
few	TRBJ2-7	-	TRBV27	TGTGCCAGCGGCCCGACAGGACTCTACGAGCAGTACTTC	CASGPTGLYEQYF
-	TRBJ2-1	-	TRBV4-2	TGTGCCAGCCGGGGTAGCGGCTCCTACAATGAGCAGTTCTTC	CASRGSGSYNEQFF
-	TRBJ2-6	TRBD1	TRBV2	TGTGCCAGCAACCCTGGGACAGCCTCTGGGGCCAACGTCCTGACTTTC	CASNPGTASGANVLTF
-	TRBJ2-3	-	TRBV5-7	TGTGCCAGCAGCTTGGGGCGAGCGGTCAGCACAGATACGCAGTATTTT	CASSLGRAVSTDTQYF
few	TRBJ1-5	-	TRBV7-2	TGTGCCAGCAGCCCCCAAGCTCAGAGCAATCAGCCCCAGCATTTT	CASSPQAQSNQPQHF
many	TRBJ2-7	-	TRBV5-1	TGCGCCAGCAGCGTAACCGGGACCCAAGACTACGAGCAGTACTTC	CASSVTGTQDYEQYF
many	TRBJ1-4	TRBD1	TRBV7-9	TGTGCCAGCAGCTTATCCGGGGACAGGAGGCGTAAACTGTTTTTT	CASSLSGDRRRKLFF
-	TRBJ2-1	-	TRBV21-1	TGTGCCAGCAGCAAAGCGCCCTTTAGCGGGAGTTCCTACAATGAGCAGTTCTTC	CASSKAPFSGSSYNEQFF
few	TRBJ1-1	TRBD1	TRBV18	TGTGCCAGCTCAAGACAGGGCGAAGCTTTCTTT	CASSRQGEAFF
-	TRBJ2-7	TRBD1	TRBV7-2	TGTGCCAGCAGCTTAGCGGCAGGGGGCTACGGCGAGCAGTACTTC	CASSLAAGGYGEQYF
-	TRBJ2-5	-	TRBV6-4	TGTGCCAGCAGCACACCACTGAGACAGCCTCAAGAGACCCAGTACTTC	CASSTPLRQPQETQYF
-	TRBJ2-7	-	TRBV2	TGTGCCAGCAGTGTTATACTGTCTTCCTACGAGCAGTACTTC	CASSVILSSYEQYF
few	TRBJ2-7	TRBD2	TRBV4-1	TGCGCCAGCAGCCAAGGCCTAGCGGGATTCTACGAGCAGTACTTC	CASSQGLAGFYEQYF
few	TRBJ1-5	TRBD1	TRBV7-9	TGTGCCAGCAGCCCCCAACAGGGGAATCAGCCCCAGCATTTT	CASSPQQGNQPQHF
few	TRBJ2-7	-	TRBV9	TGTGCCAGCAGCCTCCGAGATCAGTCCTACGAGCAGTACTTC	CASSLRDQSYEQYF
few	TRBJ2-3	TRBD1	TRBV19	TGTGCCAGTAGTATCGGACAGGGGCACACGGATACGCAGTATTTT	CASSIGQGHTDTQYF
many	TRBJ1-2	-	TRBV28	TGTGCCACCGACCTCGGGAGATGGGGCTACACCTTC	CATDLGRWGYTF
-	TRBJ1-1	TRBD1	TRBV7-3	TGTGCCAGCAGCCCAGGGGGCAATGCTGAAGCTTTCTTT	CASSPGGNAEAFF
-	TRBJ2-2	-	TRBV27	TGTGCCAGCAGTTTGATTCAGGCTGGCACCGGGGAGCTGTTTTTT	CASSLIQAGTGELFF
-	TRBJ1-2	TRBD1	TRBV10-3	TGTGCCATCAGTGCCAGACAGGGGGCATATGGCTACACCTTC	CAISARQGAYGYTF
many	TRBJ2-3	-	TRBV7-2	TGTGCCAGCAGCTTAGGCCTCTCCACAGATACGCAGTATTTT	CASSLGLSTDTQYF
few	TRBJ1-1	-	TRBV28	TGTGCCAGCGGAGTTTACGCTGAAGCTTTCTTT	CASGVYAEAFF